This entry lists 18 T cell receptor beta chains sequenced from one sample in a study of T cell repertoires in cytomegalovirus infection. Via MiXCR, TCRdb re-called the reads, giving one row per CDR3 protein. In the table there are more than 650,000 distinct CDR3 sequences, about 40% of which are singletons. Material for sequencing was PBMCs. The receptor source for this set is a human donor in good health (CMV status not recorded). Some clones in this sample may be carry-over from other donors' samples.

This clonotype was observed a few times. The V call is TRBV19, the J call TRBJ2-5; a weak D match, TRBD1 (8 bases). Per the germline V gene, CDR1 is LNHDA and CDR2 is SQIVND (reference sequence). This CDR3 has 15 amino acids. V was cut by 3 bases and J by 3 bases, with 14 bases left in between. The CDR3 here is CASSMDRAGEETQYF. The CDR3 DNA is TGTGCCAGTAGTATGGACAGGGCGGGAGAAGAGACCCAGTACTTC.

The chain employs TRBV19 and TRBJ2-7; 13 nucleotides line up with TRBD2. Germline values: CDR1 LNHDA, CDR2 SQIVND (reference sequence). There are 14 residues in the CDR3. J was trimmed by 7 bases and V by 4 bases; bases with no gene match: 4. The CDR3 DNA reads TGTGCCAGTAGTAGGACTAGCGGGAGAGAAGAGCAGTACTTC. Residues: CASSRTSGREEQYF.

The chain is built from TRBV6-5 and TRBJ2-5; 10 bases are a match to TRBD2. This CDR3 is built from 17 residues. V trimming: 0 bases; J trimming: 2 bases; junction bases outside the gene matches: 6. Germline V gene sequence: CDR1 MNHEY, CDR2 SVGAGI. As DNA, the CDR3 is TGTGCCAGCAGTTACTCGGCGGCTAGCGGGGGACAAGAGACCCAGTACTTC. Translation: CASSYSAASGGQETQYF.

V gene TRBV4-1 combines with J gene TRBJ2-3; TRBD2 might be the D (6 bases). CDR3 length: 15 residues. Germline V gene data show CDR1 as MGHRA and CDR2 as YSYEKL. With 6 bases removed from V and 0 bases from J, the gap between germline ends came to 13 bases. The CDR3 coding sequence is TGCGCCAGCAGTGATTTGCGGGGTAGCACAGATACGCAGTATTTT. Translation gives CASSDLRGSTDTQYF.

There are a few counts of this clonotype. The J gene is TRBJ1-1, the V gene TRBV4-1, with 9 bases that match TRBD1. With V trimmed by 4 bases and J by 0 bases, 6 bases remained unmatched. The CDR3 is 16 residues long. CDR1 is MGHRA and CDR2 is YSYEKL in the germline V gene. The CDR3 protein is CASSLGTGPMNTEAFF. The DNA of the CDR3 is TGCGCCAGCAGCCTGGGGACAGGGCCAATGAACACTGAAGCTTTCTTT.

The chain recombines TRBV12-3 or TRBV12-4 with TRBJ1-5; D uncertain. This CDR3 region has 14 residues. Trimming took off 3 bases at V and 3 bases at J, with 9 bases between the two ends. CDR3: CASSFDTYNQPQHF. The CDR3 DNA follows: TGTGCCAGCAGTTTTGACACCTACAATCAGCCCCAGCATTTT.

This clonotype was found many times. V gene TRBV27 combines with J gene TRBJ2-7; D call uncertain. Deletions cut 8 bases from V and 2 bases from J, with 4 bases between. The CDR3 is 10 amino acids. CDR1 is MNHEY, CDR2 SMNVEV, per germline (reference sequence). DNA of the CDR3: TGTGCCAGCGGGACCTACGAGCAGTACTTC. It yields the protein CASGTYEQYF.

The CDR3 protein is CASSSPGQQKETQYF. The CDR3 region has the DNA TGTGCCAGCAGCTCCCCGGGACAGCAAAAAGAGACCCAGTACTTC. The chain uses TRBV7-9 and TRBJ2-5, with 7 bases identical to TRBD1. The CDR3 runs to 15 residues. Germline CDR1 is SEHNR and CDR2 is FQNEAQ (reference sequence). With V trimmed by 4 bases and J by 3 bases, 8 bases remained unmatched. The whole variable domain, filled in from reference TRBV7-9 and TRBJ2-5, reads DTGVSQNPRHKITKRGQNVTFRCDPISEHNRLYWYRQTLGQGPEFLTYFQNEAQLEKSRLLSDRFSAERPKGSFSTLEIQRTEQGDSAMYLCASSSPGQQKETQYFGPGTRLLVL.

The chain carries TRBV19 and TRBJ1-5; no firm D call. Germline CDR1 LNHDA, CDR2 SQIVND (reference sequence). The CDR3 contains 17 residues. Trimming removed 6 bases from V and 7 bases from J, with 25 bases in between. Here the CDR3 DNA reads TGTGCCAGTAGCCTCGACGTCCCGACATGGACTAGGCAGCCCCAGCATTTT. Translation: CASSLDVPTWTRQPQHF. Filled out from reference TRBV19 and TRBJ1-5, the complete variable domain reads DGGITQSPKYLFRKEGQNVTLSCEQNLNHDAMYWYRQDPGQGLRLIYYSQIVNDFQKGDIAEGYSVSREKKESFPLTVTSAQKNPTAFYLCASSLDVPTWTRQPQHFGDGTRLSIL.

This clonotype was counted only a few times. The chain employs TRBV7-8 and TRBJ2-7, with TRBD1 as a possible D gene (6 bases). The CDR3 covers 15 residues. V was clipped by 1 base and J by 0 bases, with 10 bases between them. From germline, CDR1 is SGHVS and CDR2 FQNEAQ. The CDR3 sequence: CASSLGTALSYEQYF. In DNA form, the CDR3 reads TGTGCCAGCAGCTTAGGGACAGCCCTCTCCTACGAGCAGTACTTC.

The rearrangement links TRBV6-2 or TRBV6-3 to TRBJ2-1, with 7 bases identical to TRBD2. V shed 5 bases and J 0 bases; nucleotides not matched to a gene: 7. The CDR3 has 16 residues. Germline loops: CDR1 MNHEY, CDR2 SVGEGT. For the CDR3, the DNA is TGTGCCAGCAGTGGCTCTAGCGGCTACTCCTACAATGAGCAGTTCTTC. This translates into CASSGSSGYSYNEQFF.

V and J are TRBV6-1 and TRBJ2-7, with 8 bases fitting TRBD1. Looked up from germline, CDR1 is MNHNS and CDR2 is SASEGT. V gave up 0 bases and J gave up 5 bases; unmatched junction bases: 6. This CDR3 comprises 15 residues. CDR3 DNA: TGTGCCAGCAGTGAAGCATGGGACAGGACGAACGAGCAGTACTTC. It yields the protein CASSEAWDRTNEQYF.

The chain has TRBV9 and TRBJ2-5; 7 bases match TRBD1. Germline CDR1 and CDR2: SGDLS and YYNGEE. The CDR3 totals 16 residues. Unmatched junction bases numbered 12, after V lost 3 bases and J lost 4 bases. CDR3 residues: CASSGGHTGVAETQYF. For the CDR3, the DNA is TGTGCCAGCAGCGGAGGCCATACAGGGGTGGCAGAGACCCAGTACTTC.

This clonotype was picked up a small number of times. The chain couples TRBV5-5 to TRBJ2-5, with a weak D call TRBD1 (6 bases). Germline CDR1 is SGHKS and CDR2 is YYEKEE (reference sequence). V lost 4 bases to trimming and J lost 4 bases, with 17 bases between them. CDR3 length equals 15 residues. CDR3 coding DNA: TGTGCCAGCAGCACCCGGGACACCCGCTCAGAGACCCAGTACTTC. It translates to CASSTRDTRSETQYF.

The chain is built from TRBV12-3 or TRBV12-4 and TRBJ1-4, with a weak D call TRBD1 (6 bases). The V and J ends lost 3 bases and 13 bases respectively, with 24 bases between them. This CDR3 is 16 amino acids long. CDR3 residues: CASSLAGTLNEKGLFF. As DNA, the CDR3 is TGTGCCAGCAGTTTGGCCGGGACACTCAATGAAAAAGGACTGTTTTTT.

V and J are TRBV11-2 and TRBJ2-2; D is uncertain. V was cut by 1 base and J by 2 bases, with 8 bases left in between. Germline loops: CDR1 SGHAT, CDR2 FQNNGV. There are 15 residues in the CDR3. For the CDR3, the DNA is TGTGCCAGCAGCTTAGTGACCTTCAACACCGGGGAGCTGTTTTTT. It specifies CASSLVTFNTGELFF. The complete variable domain, with remaining parts taken from reference TRBV11-2 and TRBJ2-2, reads EAGVAQSPRYKIIEKRQSVAFWCNPISGHATLYWYQQILGQGPKLLIQFQNNGVVDDSQLPKDRFSAERLKGVDSTLKIQPAKLEDSAVYLCASSLVTFNTGELFFGEGSRLTVL.

This clonotype came up a few times. V and J are TRBV6-1 and TRBJ2-7; D is perhaps TRBD1 or TRBD2 (5 bases each). Trimming pared 6 bases from V and 3 bases from J, leaving 12 bases between. The length of the CDR3 is 13 residues. In germline, CDR1 is MNHNS, CDR2 SASEGT. The CDR3 nucleotides read TGTGCCAGCAGCACGGGACGAGACTACGAGCAGTACTTC. Protein: CASSTGRDYEQYF.

Points on this clonotype: At one boundary the junction diverges from the germline segment, which might be a read error. The rearrangement joins TRBV7-4 to TRBJ2-3; TRBD1 aligns across 8 bases. This CDR3 has 14 amino acids. The germline CDR1 and CDR2 sequences are SGHVT and SQSDAQ. The DNA for the CDR3 is TGTGCCACCAGCTTACAGGGGGAGGAAGATACGCAGTATTTT. Amino acid sequence: CATSLQGEEDTQYF.